This T cell receptor (beta chain) originates from a study of cytomegalovirus exposure and HLA in healthy donors. This CDR3 has 15 amino acids. Losses at the gene ends were 3 bases for V and 6 bases for J; bases not matched to a gene: 4. The germline CDR1 and CDR2 sequences are SGHRS and YFSETQ. PCR involved 60 Vbeta and 13 Jbeta primers. Data came from immunoSEQ multiplex PCR; TCRdb stores just in-frame clones and leaves some out. The sample table includes around 76,000 clones. This sequence was found in a man in his forties in good health and CMV-seronegative. The chain combines TRBV5-1 with TRBJ1-6; TRBD1 agrees at 9 bases. The sample consisted of PBMCs. The CDR3 DNA sequence: TGCGCCAGCAGCTGGACAGGGGCCCTTAATTCACCCCTCCACTTT. Translated: CASSWTGALNSPLHF.